This is a list of T cell receptor beta chains from one sample in a study of beta chain features in type 1 diabetes. The method was immunoSEQ multiplex PCR; TCRdb's version includes in-frame clones alone and lacks a portion of them. The table has approximately 330,000 clones, 9.5% to 12% seen once. The sequenced sample was naive CD4+ T cells from blood. All receptors derive from a woman between 25 and 40 years old in good health. CDR3s include the opening cysteine and the closing phenylalanine or tryptophan. D genes are given only for firm matches. Rows may omit the clone size; those that give it use once, few, many or a size class.

CDR3 length,J gene,V gene,D gene,clone size,CDR3 DNA,CDR3 protein
14,TRBJ2-5,TRBV7-9,NA,few,TGTGCCAGCAGCTTGGACCAGGGTATTGGGACCCAGTACTTC,CASSLDQGIGTQYF
16,TRBJ2-1,TRBV28,TRBD2,NA,TGTGCCAGCAGTCCCGGGAGACTAGCGGGAGTGTATGAGCAGTTCTTC,CASSPGRLAGVYEQFF
15,TRBJ2-1,TRBV27,TRBD2,few,TGTGCCAGCAGTTTCCAGCGGGAGTACTACAATGAGCAGTTCTTC,CASSFQREYYNEQFF
19,TRBJ2-2,TRBV15,TRBD2,NA,TGTGCCACCAGCAGAGATAAACTAGCGGGAGGGCCGAGGGCCGGGGAGCTGTTTTTT,CATSRDKLAGGPRAGELFF
16,TRBJ2-5,TRBV30,TRBD2,NA,TGTGCCAGCCCTCGGACTAGCGGGAGTGAGCAAGAGACCCAGTACTTC,CASPRTSGSEQETQYF
17,TRBJ2-1,TRBV23-1,TRBD2,few,TGCGCCAGCAGTCAATCCCCTATAGCGGGAACCTACAATGAGCAGTTCTTC,CASSQSPIAGTYNEQFF
15,TRBJ2-7,TRBV4-3,NA,NA,TGCGCCAGCAGCCAAGATTGGGTCGGGTCCTACGAGCAGTACTTC,CASSQDWVGSYEQYF
15,TRBJ2-2,TRBV5-1,TRBD1,NA,TGCGCCAGCAGTGTCGGGGACAGGGACACCGGGGAGCTGTTTTTT,CASSVGDRDTGELFF
15,TRBJ1-3,TRBV7-2,NA,NA,TGTGCCAGCAGCTTAGAGGGACTCTCTGGAAACACCATATATTTT,CASSLEGLSGNTIYF
15,TRBJ1-4,TRBV25-1,NA,few,TGTGCCAGCAGTGACCGACAGGCTCTCTATGGAAAACTGTTTTTT,CASSDRQALYGKLFF
17,TRBJ2-1,TRBV11-2,TRBD2,few,TGTGCCAGCAGCTCGCGACTAGGGACTAGCGGGATTTATGAGCAGTTCTTC,CASSSRLGTSGIYEQFF
16,TRBJ1-1,TRBV5-4,NA,NA,TGTGCCAGCAGCTTGGGTGGAGTCCTAGGGAACACTGAAGCTTTCTTT,CASSLGGVLGNTEAFF
16,TRBJ2-1,TRBV7-2,TRBD2,few,TGTGCCAGCAGCTTGGTAGCGGGAGTAGGCGGGACTGAGCAGTTCTTC,CASSLVAGVGGTEQFF
16,TRBJ2-7,TRBV4-3,TRBD2,few,TGCGCCAGCAGCCAAGACGGTGGGACTACTCCCTACGAGCAGTACTTC,CASSQDGGTTPYEQYF
18,TRBJ2-1,TRBV5-1,TRBD2,NA,TGCGCCAGCAGCCTAGGACTAGCGGGAGCCGCCTCCTACAATGAGCAGTTCTTC,CASSLGLAGAASYNEQFF
15,TRBJ2-7,TRBV7-6,NA,few,TGTGCCAGCAGCTTAGAATCGGCGGCGACCTACGAGCAGTACTTC,CASSLESAATYEQYF
16,TRBJ2-7,TRBV7-3,TRBD1,NA,TGTGCCAGCAGCTTGAGGGGCGGGACAGGGCCCTACGAGCAGTACTTC,CASSLRGGTGPYEQYF
15,TRBJ1-2,TRBV7-9,NA,NA,TGTGCCAGCAGCCCTTCGGGTGATGCCAACTATGGCTACACCTTC,CASSPSGDANYGYTF
12,TRBJ2-3,TRBV19,NA,NA,TGTGCCAGTAGATCCCCTCCAGATACGCAGTATTTT,CASRSPPDTQYF
17,TRBJ1-1,TRBV4-2,TRBD1,NA,TGTGCCAGCAGCCCCTCTGTAGGACAGGAGCTGAACACTGAAGCTTTCTTT,CASSPSVGQELNTEAFF
15,TRBJ2-1,TRBV7-9,TRBD2,NA,TGTGCCAGCAGCTTAGTCCGCGGGGGATACAATGAGCAGTTCTTC,CASSLVRGGYNEQFF
15,TRBJ2-5,TRBV19,NA,few,TGTGCCAGTAGTACCCCCGGTGGAGGGAGAGAGACCCAGTACTTC,CASSTPGGGRETQYF
15,TRBJ2-2,TRBV7-9,TRBD1,NA,TGTGCCAGCAGCCAGAGGACAGGGAACACCGGGGAGCTGTTTTTT,CASSQRTGNTGELFF
15,TRBJ2-5,TRBV4-3,NA,few,TGCGCCAGCAGCCAAGAAGTCCAGAACCAAGAGACCCAGTACTTC,CASSQEVQNQETQYF
14,TRBJ1-2,TRBV7-9,NA,NA,TGTGCCAGCAGCTTAAGGCAGGGGCCAACTGGCTACACCTTC,CASSLRQGPTGYTF
13,TRBJ1-2,TRBV7-2,TRBD1,NA,TGTGCCAGCAGCCCAGGGGGCCGGTATGGCTACACCTTC,CASSPGGRYGYTF
15,TRBJ2-2,TRBV7-9,TRBD2,NA,TGTGCCAGCAGCGAGGGGCTAGCGGACACCGGGGAGCTGTTTTTT,CASSEGLADTGELFF
15,TRBJ1-4,TRBV7-2,TRBD1,NA,TGTGCCAGCAGCCCACGACAGGGCTCGGAGGAAAAACTGTTTTTT,CASSPRQGSEEKLFF
13,TRBJ2-7,TRBV28,NA,few,TGTGCCAGCATGGGGGCCCCGTCCTACGAGCAGTACTTC,CASMGAPSYEQYF
14,TRBJ1-5,TRBV27,NA,few,TGTGCCAGCAGAGCTGGACAGTTGGGCAAGCCCCAGCATTTT,CASRAGQLGKPQHF
15,TRBJ2-7,TRBV7-2,TRBD1,NA,TGTGCCAGCAGCGGTTACAGGGGGAGCTCCTACGAGCAGTACTTC,CASSGYRGSSYEQYF
14,TRBJ2-2,TRBV30,TRBD1,NA,TGTGCCTGGGAGAGGGACAGTTTGGCCGGGGAGCTGTTTTTT,CAWERDSLAGELFF
15,TRBJ2-1,TRBV9,TRBD2,NA,TGTGCCAGCAGCGTAGCGGGACTAGCGAACAATGAGCAGTTCTTC,CASSVAGLANNEQFF
17,TRBJ1-2,TRBV29-1,TRBD1,NA,TGCAGCGTTGATGGGACAGGGCCCTCAGGCTATATCGCCGGCTACACCTTC,CSVDGTGPSGYIAGYTF
16,TRBJ2-6,TRBV9,TRBD1,few,TGTGCCAGCAGCGTCGGGACAGGGAATGGGGCCAACGTCCTGACTTTC,CASSVGTGNGANVLTF
14,TRBJ2-7,TRBV29-1,TRBD1,few,TGCAGCGTGGGAAGACAGGGGGATACCGGCGAGCAGTACTTC,CSVGRQGDTGEQYF
16,TRBJ1-5,TRBV30,NA,NA,TGTGCCTGGAGTGTACTCGAGGGTAGGGGCAATCAGCCCCAGCATTTT,CAWSVLEGRGNQPQHF
16,TRBJ2-7,TRBV4-2,TRBD2,NA,TGTGCCAGCAGCCAACATCCGAGCGGGAACGCCTACGAGCAGTACTTC,CASSQHPSGNAYEQYF
14,TRBJ2-1,TRBV7-9,TRBD1,few,TGTGCCAGCAGCCGGACAGGGGGCGGCCATGAGCAGTTCTTC,CASSRTGGGHEQFF
15,TRBJ2-7,TRBV10-3,TRBD2,NA,TGTGCCATCAGTGAGTCGCCTAGCGGGTCATACGAGCAGTACTTC,CAISESPSGSYEQYF
15,TRBJ1-2,TRBV19,TRBD1,NA,TGTGCCAGTCTCACCAAAGCCGGGACAGACTATGGCTACACCTTC,CASLTKAGTDYGYTF
13,TRBJ1-3,TRBV25-1,TRBD1,few,TGTGCCAGTAAGACAGGGGTAGGAAACACCATATATTTT,CASKTGVGNTIYF
13,TRBJ2-1,TRBV15,NA,few,TGTGCCACCAGGCGGGGTTCCTACAATGAGCAGTTCTTC,CATRRGSYNEQFF
13,TRBJ2-5,TRBV7-3,NA,few,TGTGCCAGCAGCCGTAGTGAACAAGAGACCCAGTACTTC,CASSRSEQETQYF
14,TRBJ2-1,TRBV4-2,TRBD2,many,TGTGCCAGCAGCCAGAGAGCGGGGTCAGATGAGCAGTTCTTC,CASSQRAGSDEQFF
14,TRBJ2-3,TRBV29-1,TRBD2,few,TGCAGCGCTCCCGCGGGAGTGAGCGCAGATACGCAGTATTTT,CSAPAGVSADTQYF
17,TRBJ2-1,TRBV29-1,NA,NA,TGCAGCGTTGGAGGGATAAGGGGCGGGGTATCCTACAATGAGCAGTTCTTC,CSVGGIRGGVSYNEQFF
13,TRBJ2-7,TRBV30,TRBD2,few,TGTGCCGGCGGGACTAGCGGGATCTACGAGCAGTACTTC,CAGGTSGIYEQYF
11,TRBJ2-5,TRBV7-9,NA,NA,TGTGCCAGCAGCCAACAAGAGACCCAGTACTTC,CASSQQETQYF
16,TRBJ2-7,TRBV7-2,TRBD1,NA,TGTGCCAGCAGCTTACCCGGGACAGGGATACGATCCGAGCAGTACTTC,CASSLPGTGIRSEQYF